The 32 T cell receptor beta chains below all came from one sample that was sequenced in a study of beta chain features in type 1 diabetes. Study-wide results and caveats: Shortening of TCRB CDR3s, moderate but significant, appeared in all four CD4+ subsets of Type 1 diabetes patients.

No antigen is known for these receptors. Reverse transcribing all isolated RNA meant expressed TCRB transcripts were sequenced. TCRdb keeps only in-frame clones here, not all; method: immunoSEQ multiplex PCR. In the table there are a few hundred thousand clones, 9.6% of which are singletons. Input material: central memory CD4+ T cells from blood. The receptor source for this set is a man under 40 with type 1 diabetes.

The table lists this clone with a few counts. The CDR3 region has the DNA TGTGCCAGCAGTTACCGGGACAGCTCCGATACGCAGTATTTT. It encodes CASSYRDSSDTQYF. The chain carries TRBV6-5 and TRBJ2-3, with 7 bases that match TRBD1. This CDR3 contains 14 residues. In germline, CDR1 is MNHEY, CDR2 SVGAGI. The J segment lost 6 bases and the V segment lost 2 bases, leaving 5 bases of the junction unmatched.

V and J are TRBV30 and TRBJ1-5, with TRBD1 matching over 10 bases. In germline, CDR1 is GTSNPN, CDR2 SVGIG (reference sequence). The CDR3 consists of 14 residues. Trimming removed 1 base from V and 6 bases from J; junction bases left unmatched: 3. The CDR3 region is CAWSGQGAGQPQHF. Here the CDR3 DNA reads TGTGCCTGGAGTGGACAGGGGGCCGGTCAGCCCCAGCATTTT.

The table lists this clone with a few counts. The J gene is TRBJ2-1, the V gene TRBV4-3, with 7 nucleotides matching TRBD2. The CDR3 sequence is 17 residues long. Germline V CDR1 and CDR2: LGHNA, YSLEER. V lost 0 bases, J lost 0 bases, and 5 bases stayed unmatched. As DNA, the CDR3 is TGCGCCAGCAGCCAAGATCGAGCGGGACGCTCCTACAATGAGCAGTTCTTC. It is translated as CASSQDRAGRSYNEQFF.

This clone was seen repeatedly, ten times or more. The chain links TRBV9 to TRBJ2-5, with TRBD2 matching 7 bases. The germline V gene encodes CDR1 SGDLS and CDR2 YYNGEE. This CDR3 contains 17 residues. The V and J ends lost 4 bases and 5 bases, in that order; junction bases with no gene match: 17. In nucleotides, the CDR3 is TGTGCCAGCAGCCCAGGTATAGAGGGAGGGCCGCGGGAGACCCAGTACTTC. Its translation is CASSPGIEGGPRETQYF.

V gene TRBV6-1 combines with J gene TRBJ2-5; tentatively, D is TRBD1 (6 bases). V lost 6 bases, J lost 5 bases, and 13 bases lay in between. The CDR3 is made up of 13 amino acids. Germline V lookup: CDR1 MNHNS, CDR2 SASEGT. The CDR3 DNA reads TGTGCCAGCAGCGGAACAGGGTGGGAGACCCAGTACTTC. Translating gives CASSGTGWETQYF.

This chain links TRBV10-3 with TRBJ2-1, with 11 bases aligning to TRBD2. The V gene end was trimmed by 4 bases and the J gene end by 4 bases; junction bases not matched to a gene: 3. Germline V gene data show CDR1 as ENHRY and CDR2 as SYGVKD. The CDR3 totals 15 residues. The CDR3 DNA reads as TGTGCCATCAGTGCGGGACTAGCGGATTACAATGAGCAGTTCTTC. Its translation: CAISAGLADYNEQFF.

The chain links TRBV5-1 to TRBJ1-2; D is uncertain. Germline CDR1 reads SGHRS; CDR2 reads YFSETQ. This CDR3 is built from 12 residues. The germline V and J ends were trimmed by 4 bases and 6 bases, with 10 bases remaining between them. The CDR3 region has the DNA TGCGCCAGCAGCGGCTCTGGGGATGGCTACACCTTC. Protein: CASSGSGDGYTF. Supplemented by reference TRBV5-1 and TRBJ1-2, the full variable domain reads KAGVTQTPRYLIKTRGQQVTLSCSPISGHRSVSWYQQTPGQGLQFLFEYFSETQRNKGNFPGRFSGRQFSNSRSEMNVSTLELGDSALYLCASSGSGDGYTFGSGTRLTVV.

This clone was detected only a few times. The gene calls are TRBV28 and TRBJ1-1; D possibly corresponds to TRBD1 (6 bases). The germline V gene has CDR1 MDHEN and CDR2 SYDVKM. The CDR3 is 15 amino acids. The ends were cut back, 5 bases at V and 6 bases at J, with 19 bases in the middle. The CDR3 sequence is CASSGTPPFGPEAFF. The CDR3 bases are TGTGCCAGCAGTGGGACACCTCCTTTTGGCCCTGAAGCTTTCTTT.

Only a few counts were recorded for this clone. The CDR3 loop is CASSLGIGTYEQYF. The DNA for the CDR3 is TGTGCCAGCAGCTTAGGAATCGGTACCTACGAGCAGTACTTC. The chain joins TRBV7-2 to TRBJ2-7; no reliable D call. The CDR3 runs to 14 residues. The germline V and J ends were trimmed by 1 base and 2 bases, with 9 bases remaining between them. Germline CDR1 and CDR2: SGHTA and FQGNSA.

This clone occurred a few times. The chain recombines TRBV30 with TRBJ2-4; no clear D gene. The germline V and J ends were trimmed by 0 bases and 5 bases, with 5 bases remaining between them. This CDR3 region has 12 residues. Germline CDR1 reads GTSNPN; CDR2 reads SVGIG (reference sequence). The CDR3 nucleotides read TGTGCCTGGAGTGTCTCTGAAAACATTCAGTACTTC. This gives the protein CAWSVSENIQYF.

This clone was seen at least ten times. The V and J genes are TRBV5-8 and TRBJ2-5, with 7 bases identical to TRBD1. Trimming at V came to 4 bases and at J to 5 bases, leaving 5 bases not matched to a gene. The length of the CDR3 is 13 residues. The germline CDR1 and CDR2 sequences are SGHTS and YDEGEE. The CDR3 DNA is TGTGCCAGCAGCACGACAGGGCAGGAGACCCAGTACTTC. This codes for CASSTTGQETQYF. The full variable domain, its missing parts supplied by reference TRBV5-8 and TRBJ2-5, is EAGVTQSPTHLIKTRGQQATLRCSPISGHTSVYWYQQALGLGLQFLLWYDEGEERNRGNFPPRFSGRQFPNYSSELNVNALELEDSALYLCASSTTGQETQYFGPGTRLLVL.

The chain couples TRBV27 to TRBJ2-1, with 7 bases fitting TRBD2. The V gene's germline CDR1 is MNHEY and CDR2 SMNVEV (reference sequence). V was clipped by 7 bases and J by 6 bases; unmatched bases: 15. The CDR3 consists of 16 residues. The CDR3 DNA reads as TGTGCCAGCATCCTAGCGGACCTAAGCTCCATCAATGAGCAGTTCTTC. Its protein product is CASILADLSSINEQFF.

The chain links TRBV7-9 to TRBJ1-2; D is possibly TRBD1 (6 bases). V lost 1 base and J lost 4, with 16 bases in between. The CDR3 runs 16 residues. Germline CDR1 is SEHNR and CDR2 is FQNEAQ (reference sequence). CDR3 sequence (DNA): TGTGCCAGCAGCTTAGTGGGGGGACACCTATTCTATGGCTACACCTTC. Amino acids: CASSLVGGHLFYGYTF.

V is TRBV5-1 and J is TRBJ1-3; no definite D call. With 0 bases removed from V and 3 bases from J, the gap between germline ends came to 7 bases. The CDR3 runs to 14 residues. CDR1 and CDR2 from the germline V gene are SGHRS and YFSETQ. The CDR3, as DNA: TGCGCCAGCAGCTTGGACCCACTTGGAAACACCATATATTTT. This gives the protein CASSLDPLGNTIYF. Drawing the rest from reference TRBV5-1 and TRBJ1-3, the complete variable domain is KAGVTQTPRYLIKTRGQQVTLSCSPISGHRSVSWYQQTPGQGLQFLFEYFSETQRNKGNFPGRFSGRQFSNSRSEMNVSTLELGDSALYLCASSLDPLGNTIYFGEGSWLTVV.

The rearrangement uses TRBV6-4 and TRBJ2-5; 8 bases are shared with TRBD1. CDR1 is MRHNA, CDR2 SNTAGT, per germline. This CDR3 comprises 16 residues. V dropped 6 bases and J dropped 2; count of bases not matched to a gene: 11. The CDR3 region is CASRQPGQETQETQYF. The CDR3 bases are TGTGCCAGCAGGCAACCGGGACAGGAGACGCAAGAGACCCAGTACTTC.

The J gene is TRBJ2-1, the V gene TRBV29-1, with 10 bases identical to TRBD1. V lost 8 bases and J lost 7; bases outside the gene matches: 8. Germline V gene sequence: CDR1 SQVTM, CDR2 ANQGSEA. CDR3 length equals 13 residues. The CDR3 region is CSSTGGEENEQFF. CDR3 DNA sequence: TGCAGCTCGACAGGGGGCGAGGAAAATGAGCAGTTCTTC.

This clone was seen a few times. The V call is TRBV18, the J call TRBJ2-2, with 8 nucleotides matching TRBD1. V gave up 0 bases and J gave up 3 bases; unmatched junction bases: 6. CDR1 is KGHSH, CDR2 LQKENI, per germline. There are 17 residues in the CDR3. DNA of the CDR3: TGTGCCAGCTCACCACCGGGCCCAGGGGGCGACACCGGGGAGCTGTTTTTT. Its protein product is CASSPPGPGGDTGELFF.

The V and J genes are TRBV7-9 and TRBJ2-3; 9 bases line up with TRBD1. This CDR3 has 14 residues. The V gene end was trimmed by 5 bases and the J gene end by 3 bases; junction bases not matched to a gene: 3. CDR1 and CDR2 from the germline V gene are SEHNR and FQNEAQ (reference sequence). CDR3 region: CASSVDRGTDTQYF. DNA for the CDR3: TGTGCCAGCAGCGTCGACAGGGGGACAGATACGCAGTATTTT.

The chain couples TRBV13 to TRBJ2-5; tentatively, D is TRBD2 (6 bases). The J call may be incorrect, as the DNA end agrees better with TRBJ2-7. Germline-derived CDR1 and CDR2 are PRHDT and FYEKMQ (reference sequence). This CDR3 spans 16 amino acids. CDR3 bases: TGTGCCAGCAGCTCCAGGTCCCCGGGAGAAGGTGGCGAGCAGTACTTC. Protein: CASSSRSPGEGGEQYF.

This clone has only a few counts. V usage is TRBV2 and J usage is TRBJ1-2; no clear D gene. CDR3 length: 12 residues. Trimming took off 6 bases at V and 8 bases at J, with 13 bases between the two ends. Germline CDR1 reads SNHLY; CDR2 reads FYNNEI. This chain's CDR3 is CASRLEGSGYTF. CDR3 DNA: TGTGCCAGCAGACTCGAGGGTAGCGGCTACACCTTC.

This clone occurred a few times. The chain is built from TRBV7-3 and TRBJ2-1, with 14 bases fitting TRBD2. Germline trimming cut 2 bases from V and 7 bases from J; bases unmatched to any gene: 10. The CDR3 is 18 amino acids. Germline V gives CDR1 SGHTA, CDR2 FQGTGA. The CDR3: CASSLLGLAGEALNEQFF. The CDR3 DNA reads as TGTGCCAGCAGCTTATTGGGACTAGCGGGAGAAGCATTGAATGAGCAGTTCTTC.

The CDR3 here is CASSFNPYNSPLHF. The CDR3, as DNA: TGTGCCAGCAGTTTTAACCCTTATAATTCACCCCTCCACTTT. The chain joins TRBV28 to TRBJ1-6; D is unresolved. CDR3 size: 14 residues. The V gene's germline CDR1 is MDHEN and CDR2 SYDVKM. Trimming left V 3 bases short and J 4 bases short, with 7 bases between.

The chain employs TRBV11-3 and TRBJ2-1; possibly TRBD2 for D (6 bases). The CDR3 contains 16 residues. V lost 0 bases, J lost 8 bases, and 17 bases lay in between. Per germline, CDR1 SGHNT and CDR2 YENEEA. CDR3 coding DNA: TGTGCCAGCAGCTTAGAATCCCAGCGGGCGTCGGATGAGCAGTTCTTC. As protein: CASSLESQRASDEQFF.

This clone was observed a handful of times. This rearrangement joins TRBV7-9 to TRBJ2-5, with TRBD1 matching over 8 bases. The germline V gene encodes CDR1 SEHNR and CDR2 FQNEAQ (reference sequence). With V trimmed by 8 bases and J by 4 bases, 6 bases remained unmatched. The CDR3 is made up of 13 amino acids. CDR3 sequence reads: CASSLDRAETQYF. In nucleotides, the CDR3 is TGTGCCAGCTCCCTGGACAGGGCAGAGACCCAGTACTTC.

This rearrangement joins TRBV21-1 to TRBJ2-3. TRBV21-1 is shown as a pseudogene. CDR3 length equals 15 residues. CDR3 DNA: TGTGCCAGCAGCCGACGGGCCAACAGCACAGATACGCAGTATTTT. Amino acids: CASSRRANSTDTQYF.

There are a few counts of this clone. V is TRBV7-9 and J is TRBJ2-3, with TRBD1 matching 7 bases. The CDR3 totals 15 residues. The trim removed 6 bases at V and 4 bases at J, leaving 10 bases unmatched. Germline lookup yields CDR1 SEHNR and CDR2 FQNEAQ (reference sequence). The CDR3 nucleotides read TGTGCCAGCAGGCAGGGGGAGACGTTTGCAGATACGCAGTATTTT. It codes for CASRQGETFADTQYF.

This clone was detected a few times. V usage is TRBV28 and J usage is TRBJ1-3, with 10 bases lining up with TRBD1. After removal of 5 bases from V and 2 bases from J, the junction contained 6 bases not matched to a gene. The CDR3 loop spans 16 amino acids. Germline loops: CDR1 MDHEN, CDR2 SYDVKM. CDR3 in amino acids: CASSRIGTGAGNTIYF. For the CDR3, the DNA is TGTGCCAGCAGTCGGATCGGGACAGGGGCTGGAAACACCATATATTTT.

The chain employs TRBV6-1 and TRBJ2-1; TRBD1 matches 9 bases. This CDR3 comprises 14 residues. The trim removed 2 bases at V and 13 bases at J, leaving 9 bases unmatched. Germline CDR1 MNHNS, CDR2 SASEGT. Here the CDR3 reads CASSEMTGGSRQFF. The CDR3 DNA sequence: TGTGCCAGCAGTGAAATGACAGGGGGTAGTAGACAGTTCTTC.

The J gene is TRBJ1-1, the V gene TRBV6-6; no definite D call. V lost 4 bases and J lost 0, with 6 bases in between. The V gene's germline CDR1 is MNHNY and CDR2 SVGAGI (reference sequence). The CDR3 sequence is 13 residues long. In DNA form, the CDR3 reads TGTGCCAGCAGTTCGGGCCTGAACACTGAAGCTTTCTTT. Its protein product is CASSSGLNTEAFF.

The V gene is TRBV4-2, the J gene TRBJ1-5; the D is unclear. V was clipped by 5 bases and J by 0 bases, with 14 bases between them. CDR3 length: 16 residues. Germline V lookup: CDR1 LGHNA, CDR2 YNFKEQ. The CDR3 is CASSLGPAGSNQPQHF. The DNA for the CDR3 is TGTGCCAGCAGCTTGGGTCCGGCGGGTAGCAATCAGCCCCAGCATTTT.

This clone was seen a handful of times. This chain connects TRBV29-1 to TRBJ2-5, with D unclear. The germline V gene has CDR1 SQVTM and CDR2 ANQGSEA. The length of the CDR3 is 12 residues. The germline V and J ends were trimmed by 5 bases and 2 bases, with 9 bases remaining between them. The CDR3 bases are TGCAGCGTTTTTAAGGCACAAGAGACCCAGTACTTC. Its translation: CSVFKAQETQYF.

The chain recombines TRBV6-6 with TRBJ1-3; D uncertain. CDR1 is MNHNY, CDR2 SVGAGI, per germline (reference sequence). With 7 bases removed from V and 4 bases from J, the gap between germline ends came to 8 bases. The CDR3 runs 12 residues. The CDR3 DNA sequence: TGTGCCAGCACCCTGGCGGGAAACACCATATATTTT. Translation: CASTLAGNTIYF.